These T cell receptor beta chains were read from a single sample in a study of cytomegalovirus exposure and HLA in healthy donors. Measured with immunoSEQ multiplex PCR; TCRdb has only the in-frame clones, and not every one. The data contain about 140,000 clones, more than 60% of them seen just once; the ten biggest clones take up 3% to 3.5%. Sequenced material: PBMCs. The receptors were gathered from a man aged 35-49 years in good health and CMV-seronegative. CDR3s include the opening cysteine and the closing phenylalanine or tryptophan. The order of the fields is D gene, clone size, J gene, V gene, CDR3 DNA, CDR3 protein. D genes are given only for firm matches. Clone size is given for some rows only: seen once, a few or many times, or a class if the clone is expanded.

d_gene: TRBD1; abundance: .; j_gene: TRBJ2-7; v_gene: TRBV18; CDR3nt: TGTGCCAGCTCACGAACAGGGGCCTACGAGCAGTACTTC; CDR3aa: CASSRTGAYEQYF
d_gene: .; abundance: .; j_gene: TRBJ1-2; v_gene: TRBV4-3; CDR3nt: TGCGCCAGCAGCCAAGACAGGGGTAACTATGGCTACACCTTC; CDR3aa: CASSQDRGNYGYTF
d_gene: TRBD1; abundance: .; j_gene: TRBJ2-7; v_gene: TRBV7-3; CDR3nt: TGTGCCGTTCGGACAGGGCCTACCTACGAGCAGTACTTC; CDR3aa: CAVRTGPTYEQYF
d_gene: .; abundance: .; j_gene: TRBJ2-3; v_gene: TRBV4-1; CDR3nt: TGCGCCAGCAGCCAAGATCGGGTTTCTAGCACAGATACGCAGTATTTT; CDR3aa: CASSQDRVSSTDTQYF
d_gene: .; abundance: .; j_gene: TRBJ2-7; v_gene: TRBV5-1; CDR3nt: TGCGCCAGCACCAACGGGGGGCGAGGATACGAGCAGTACTTC; CDR3aa: CASTNGGRGYEQYF
d_gene: .; abundance: few; j_gene: TRBJ1-3; v_gene: TRBV6-5; CDR3nt: TGTGCCAGCAGGGAGGGAGGTGGAAACACCATATATTTT; CDR3aa: CASREGGGNTIYF
d_gene: TRBD1; abundance: .; j_gene: TRBJ1-1; v_gene: TRBV5-1; CDR3nt: TGCGCCAGCAGCTTGGAGGGACAGGGGACGGGCACTGAAGCTTTCTTT; CDR3aa: CASSLEGQGTGTEAFF
d_gene: TRBD1; abundance: .; j_gene: TRBJ2-7; v_gene: TRBV4-1; CDR3nt: TGCGCCAGCAGCCTAAGCGGGACAGGGTTCGACGAGCAGTACTTC; CDR3aa: CASSLSGTGFDEQYF
d_gene: TRBD1; abundance: .; j_gene: TRBJ1-2; v_gene: TRBV6-5; CDR3nt: TGTGCCAGCAGTTTACCCGGGACAGGGTTTAGTGGCTACACCTTC; CDR3aa: CASSLPGTGFSGYTF
d_gene: TRBD1; abundance: .; j_gene: TRBJ1-6; v_gene: TRBV11-1; CDR3nt: TGTGCCAGCAGCTACGGACAGGAGAGACCCAATTCACCCCTCCACTTT; CDR3aa: CASSYGQERPNSPLHF
d_gene: TRBD1; abundance: .; j_gene: TRBJ1-2; v_gene: TRBV28; CDR3nt: TGTGCCAGTACTGAAGGACAGGGAGGATGGTATGGCTACACCTTC; CDR3aa: CASTEGQGGWYGYTF
d_gene: TRBD1; abundance: once; j_gene: TRBJ1-2; v_gene: TRBV28; CDR3nt: TGTGCCAGCGGGGAGGGACAGGGGCACTATGGCTACACCTTC; CDR3aa: CASGEGQGHYGYTF
d_gene: TRBD2; abundance: .; j_gene: TRBJ2-5; v_gene: TRBV7-2; CDR3nt: TGTGCCAGCAGCTTATCAGCGGGGGGAGAGACCCAGTACTTC; CDR3aa: CASSLSAGGETQYF
d_gene: TRBD1; abundance: .; j_gene: TRBJ2-1; v_gene: TRBV14; CDR3nt: TGTGCCAGCAGCCCGGGACAGTTAAATGAGCAGTTCTTC; CDR3aa: CASSPGQLNEQFF
d_gene: TRBD1; abundance: .; j_gene: TRBJ2-7; v_gene: TRBV27; CDR3nt: TGTGCCAGCAGGAGACAGGGGATATCTAGCTCCTACGAGCAGTACTTC; CDR3aa: CASRRQGISSSYEQYF
d_gene: TRBD1; abundance: few; j_gene: TRBJ2-7; v_gene: TRBV2; CDR3nt: TGTGCCAGCAGTAAACAGGGGGCTCTTTACGAGCAGTACTTC; CDR3aa: CASSKQGALYEQYF
d_gene: .; abundance: .; j_gene: TRBJ1-5; v_gene: TRBV5-8; CDR3nt: TGTGCCAGCAGTTCTAGGATCGGGACTGAAAATCAGCCCCAGCATTTT; CDR3aa: CASSSRIGTENQPQHF
d_gene: .; abundance: once; j_gene: TRBJ1-1; v_gene: TRBV15; CDR3nt: TGTGCCACCAGCAGAGATCGGGGGAGTCCCGAAGCTTTCTTT; CDR3aa: CATSRDRGSPEAFF
d_gene: .; abundance: .; j_gene: TRBJ1-2; v_gene: TRBV6-6; CDR3nt: TGTGCCAGCAGTTCCAGAGACGGGACTAACTATGGCTACACCTTC; CDR3aa: CASSSRDGTNYGYTF
d_gene: .; abundance: .; j_gene: TRBJ2-7; v_gene: TRBV6-5; CDR3nt: TGTGCCACCGGACAGCAGTACGAGCAGTACTTC; CDR3aa: CATGQQYEQYF
d_gene: TRBD2; abundance: few; j_gene: TRBJ2-3; v_gene: TRBV11-3; CDR3nt: TGTGCCAGCAGCCAGCCCCTAGCGGGGGGGTTTTTCAGCACAGATACGCAGTATTTT; CDR3aa: CASSQPLAGGFFSTDTQYF
d_gene: TRBD1; abundance: .; j_gene: TRBJ2-7; v_gene: TRBV28; CDR3nt: TGTGCCAGCAGTACGCCCGGGACAGGGTCCTACGAGCAGTACTTC; CDR3aa: CASSTPGTGSYEQYF
d_gene: .; abundance: .; j_gene: TRBJ2-7; v_gene: TRBV7-8; CDR3nt: TGTGCCAGCGGACTTACAAACTACGAGCAGTACTTC; CDR3aa: CASGLTNYEQYF
d_gene: .; abundance: .; j_gene: TRBJ2-5; v_gene: TRBV5-4; CDR3nt: TGTGCCAGCAGCTCGCAAGAGACCCAGTACTTC; CDR3aa: CASSSQETQYF
d_gene: TRBD1; abundance: .; j_gene: TRBJ1-5; v_gene: TRBV2; CDR3nt: TGTGCCAGCGATGTGGGACAGTCCAATCAGCCCCAGCATTTT; CDR3aa: CASDVGQSNQPQHF
d_gene: TRBD1; abundance: .; j_gene: TRBJ2-5; v_gene: TRBV7-9; CDR3nt: TGTGCCAGCAGCTTACTGGGGACAGGGGGAGAGACCCAGTACTTC; CDR3aa: CASSLLGTGGETQYF
d_gene: TRBD1; abundance: .; j_gene: TRBJ1-5; v_gene: TRBV5-4; CDR3nt: TGTGCCAGCAGCCAGGACAGGAATCAGCCCCAGCATTTT; CDR3aa: CASSQDRNQPQHF
d_gene: .; abundance: few; j_gene: TRBJ1-6; v_gene: TRBV19; CDR3nt: TGTGCCAGTAGTTATCAAGGACCTCAGGGTTCACCCCTCCACTTT; CDR3aa: CASSYQGPQGSPLHF
d_gene: TRBD1; abundance: .; j_gene: TRBJ1-2; v_gene: TRBV18; CDR3nt: TGTGCCAGCTCACTGGGGACAGGGGCCTCTGGCTACACCTTC; CDR3aa: CASSLGTGASGYTF
d_gene: .; abundance: .; j_gene: TRBJ2-1; v_gene: TRBV20-1; CDR3nt: TGCAGTGCTAGAGGCGGGGCTAGCGAGTTCTTC; CDR3aa: CSARGGASEFF
d_gene: TRBD2; abundance: .; j_gene: TRBJ2-7; v_gene: TRBV27; CDR3nt: TGTGCCAGCAGTTTCCCAGGGAGGGGCGAGCAGTACTTC; CDR3aa: CASSFPGRGEQYF
d_gene: .; abundance: once; j_gene: TRBJ1-2; v_gene: TRBV2; CDR3nt: TGTGCCAGCAGACAAGGGGCTGAAGGGGCTCCGCGGGGCTACACCTTC; CDR3aa: CASRQGAEGAPRGYTF
d_gene: TRBD1; abundance: .; j_gene: TRBJ1-5; v_gene: TRBV29-1; CDR3nt: TGCAGCGTCGTAGATACAGGGGGGCCCCAGCATTTT; CDR3aa: CSVVDTGGPQHF
d_gene: .; abundance: .; j_gene: TRBJ1-2; v_gene: TRBV2; CDR3nt: TGTGCCAGCAGTGACGGCAGGGGAGGGAACTTCTATGGCTACACCTTC; CDR3aa: CASSDGRGGNFYGYTF
d_gene: TRBD2; abundance: .; j_gene: TRBJ2-1; v_gene: TRBV10-3; CDR3nt: TGTGCCATCAGTGAGTTTCCAGCGGGGGCCTCCTACAATGAGCAGTTCTTC; CDR3aa: CAISEFPAGASYNEQFF
d_gene: .; abundance: .; j_gene: TRBJ2-7; v_gene: TRBV6-6; CDR3nt: TGTGCCAGCACCGCCCCAACTGCCCACGAGCAGTACTTC; CDR3aa: CASTAPTAHEQYF
d_gene: .; abundance: .; j_gene: TRBJ1-2; v_gene: TRBV19; CDR3nt: TGTGCCAGTAGTGAGAGTCCCTATGGCTACACCTTC; CDR3aa: CASSESPYGYTF
d_gene: TRBD1; abundance: .; j_gene: TRBJ2-7; v_gene: TRBV5-1; CDR3nt: TGCGCCAGCAGCGGACTCGGACAGGGGGCCCCCCTTAACTCCTACGAGCAGTACTTC; CDR3aa: CASSGLGQGAPLNSYEQYF
d_gene: .; abundance: .; j_gene: TRBJ2-7; v_gene: TRBV18; CDR3nt: TGTGCCAGCTCACGCGACATGTCCTACGAGCAGTACTTC; CDR3aa: CASSRDMSYEQYF